A selection of T cell receptor beta chains follows, all from one sample in a study of beta chain features in type 1 diabetes. The assay was immunoSEQ multiplex PCR, and TCRdb's table has in-frame clones only and misses some. The table shows about 410,000 clones, with approximately 15% occurring only once. Input material: naive CD4+ T cells from blood. The origin of the receptors is a man under 40 in good health. CDR3s include the opening cysteine and the closing phenylalanine or tryptophan. The D gene is left open where the match is weak. The size entry is marked missing in some rows and otherwise reads once, few, many or a size class.

v_call	j_call	d_call	clone_size	cdr3_nt	cdr3_aa
TRBV4-3	TRBJ2-5	TRBD2	.	TGCGCCAGCAGCCGAAAGGGAGGGGAGACCCAGTACTTC	CASSRKGGETQYF
TRBV7-9	TRBJ1-1	.	.	TGTGCCACCGCGTTATGGGGGTGGGAAGCTTTCTTT	CATALWGWEAFF
TRBV6-5	TRBJ2-7	.	.	TGTGCCAGCAGTTTCAGACTAGGAGCCTACGAGCAGTACTTC	CASSFRLGAYEQYF
TRBV2	TRBJ1-2	.	few	TGTGCCAGCAGTGGCAGTATCGGCTATGGCTACACCTTC	CASSGSIGYGYTF
TRBV14	TRBJ2-3	TRBD2	few	TGTGCCAGCAGCCAGGATCCGGGACTAGCCACAGATACGCAGTATTTT	CASSQDPGLATDTQYF
TRBV29-1	TRBJ1-1	TRBD1	.	TGCAGCGTTGAAGGCCGGGACAGCATGAACACTGAAGCTTTCTTT	CSVEGRDSMNTEAFF
TRBV19	TRBJ1-5	.	.	TGTGCCAGTAGCGGTTTGTTCGGGAGGGGTCAGCCCCAGCATTTT	CASSGLFGRGQPQHF
TRBV15	TRBJ1-1	.	.	TGTGCCACCAGCAGACCAGAAATTCCGGGAGCTTTCTTT	CATSRPEIPGAFF
TRBV4-2	TRBJ2-5	.	.	TGTGCCAGCAGCCAAGAGGGAGGCGGGAACGAAGAGACCCAGTACTTC	CASSQEGGGNEETQYF
TRBV30	TRBJ2-1	.	few	TGTGCCTGGAGTAGGGACTCATACAATGAGCAGTTCTTC	CAWSRDSYNEQFF
TRBV6-5	TRBJ2-7	TRBD1	few	TGTGCCAGCAGTCGGACAGGGATCGAGCAGTACTTC	CASSRTGIEQYF
TRBV5-1	TRBJ2-7	.	.	TGCGCCAGCAGCTTTTCTAGGTCCCAAGCGGAGCAGTACTTC	CASSFSRSQAEQYF
TRBV2	TRBJ1-1	TRBD1	.	TGTGCCAGCGACAGGGAAGGAGCTTTCTTT	CASDREGAFF
TRBV29-1	TRBJ2-3	TRBD2	.	TGCAGCGCCGGGGGGGATACGCAGTATTTT	CSAGGDTQYF
TRBV11-2	TRBJ2-7	.	.	TGTGCCAGCAGCTTAAGCGGATACGAGCAGTACTTC	CASSLSGYEQYF
TRBV7-2	TRBJ2-7	.	.	TGTGCCAGCAGCCTGGGACCGCTCGAGCAGTACTTC	CASSLGPLEQYF
TRBV10-3	TRBJ1-4	.	.	TGTGCCATTAATCGTGGGACTAATGAAAAACTGTTTTTT	CAINRGTNEKLFF
TRBV29-1	TRBJ2-3	.	few	TGCAGCGTTGGTTTAGGGGTGGGAGATACGCAGTATTTT	CSVGLGVGDTQYF
TRBV4-3	TRBJ1-2	.	.	TGCGCCAGCAGCCAAGTTTCAGGGGTTAATGGCTACACCTTC	CASSQVSGVNGYTF
TRBV7-9	TRBJ2-5	.	few	TGTGCCAGCAGCCCCGACCTCACGGGGGGCCCAGAGACCCAGTACTTC	CASSPDLTGGPETQYF
TRBV7-6	TRBJ1-3	.	.	TGTGCCAGCAGCGTCGGCGGGGGAAACACCATATATTTT	CASSVGGGNTIYF
TRBV20-1	TRBJ2-1	.	.	TGCAGTGCTAGGGCCTATGGTGAGCAGTTCTTC	CSARAYGEQFF